This T cell receptor beta chain originates from a study of blood T cell repertoires in COVID-19. Methods used by the authors: Amplification with reference gene primers provided the estimates of nucleated cell counts. Using immunoSEQ multiplex PCR, the repertoire was profiled, and TCRdb retains in-frame clones only, with some absent. For V, J and clone size, that table is used; D and trimming come from the DNA. The repertoire includes 70,000 to 90,000 clones, 65% to 90% of them detected once, and about 6.5% sits in the top ten. Germline lookup yields CDR1 KGHSH and CDR2 LQKENI. The CDR3 is 13 residues long. The trim removed 4 bases at V and 4 bases at J, leaving 1 base unmatched.

The chain recombines TRBV18 with TRBJ1-1; 9 bases align to TRBD1. The sequence was obtained from a man of 80 years or more with COVID-19, enrolled during active disease. Sequencing was carried out using peripheral blood. CDR3 protein: CASSLDRGTEAFF. The CDR3 region has the DNA TGTGCCAGCTCACTGGACAGGGGCACTGAAGCTTTCTTT.